The rows below give T cell receptor beta chains drawn from one sample of a study of T-cell reconstitution after alpha-beta-depleted transplantation in children. TCRdb independently ran MiXCR on the PCR reads; one entry per CDR3 protein. The sample holds over 100,000 distinct CDR3 sequences; about 9.4% are singletons and the top ten take 30% to 35%. Sequencing used PBMCs, obtained before TCRalphabeta/CD19-depleted stem cell transplant. These receptors originate from a boy aged 2 to 10 with acute lymphoblastic leukemia, due to receive a stem cell transplant. Each CDR3 is given with its conserved first and last residue. The D gene is left open where the match is weak. For some rows the clone size is stated as once, few or many, or as a class when expanded; others skip it.

j_call: TRBJ2-2; clone_size: -; cdr3_length: 11; v_call: TRBV6-1; d_call: -; cdr3_nt: TGTGCCAGCAGGGGCACCGGGGAGCTGTTTTTT; cdr3_aa: CASRGTGELFF
j_call: TRBJ2-1; clone_size: -; cdr3_length: 18; v_call: TRBV12-5; d_call: TRBD2; cdr3_nt: TGTGCTAGTGGTTTTTCTTCACGGGCGGGAGCGGTGGACAATGAGCAGTTCTTC; cdr3_aa: CASGFSSRAGAVDNEQFF
j_call: TRBJ1-5; clone_size: few; cdr3_length: 14; v_call: TRBV20-1; d_call: -; cdr3_nt: TGCAGTGCTAGGGGTCGTAGAAGCAATCAGCCCCAGCATTTT; cdr3_aa: CSARGRRSNQPQHF
j_call: TRBJ2-7; clone_size: -; cdr3_length: 18; v_call: TRBV5-1; d_call: -; cdr3_nt: TGCGCCAGCAGCTTGGGGGGCGGAACAAGGGCCAGCTCCTACGAGCAGTACTTC; cdr3_aa: CASSLGGGTRASSYEQYF
j_call: TRBJ1-1; clone_size: -; cdr3_length: 15; v_call: TRBV5-4; d_call: TRBD1; cdr3_nt: TGTGCCAGCAGCTCGAGGACAGGGAGGTACACTGAAGCTTTCTTT; cdr3_aa: CASSSRTGRYTEAFF
j_call: TRBJ2-7; clone_size: many; cdr3_length: 17; v_call: TRBV7-6; d_call: -; cdr3_nt: TGTGCCAGCAGCTTAGGGGGCCGGACAGAGGCTTCCTACGAGCAGTACTTC; cdr3_aa: CASSLGGRTEASYEQYF
j_call: TRBJ1-2; clone_size: -; cdr3_length: 14; v_call: TRBV20-1; d_call: -; cdr3_nt: TGCAGTGCTCTTACACCGGACGGATCCTATGGCTACACCTTC; cdr3_aa: CSALTPDGSYGYTF
j_call: TRBJ2-1; clone_size: -; cdr3_length: 12; v_call: TRBV20-1; d_call: -; cdr3_nt: TGCAGTGCTAGGAGGGACGGAAATGAGCAGTTCTTC; cdr3_aa: CSARRDGNEQFF
j_call: TRBJ2-3; clone_size: few; cdr3_length: 16; v_call: TRBV5-5; d_call: -; cdr3_nt: TGTGCCAGCAGCTCATATGGGGGGACACGCACAGATACGCAGTATTTT; cdr3_aa: CASSSYGGTRTDTQYF
j_call: TRBJ2-7; clone_size: -; cdr3_length: 11; v_call: TRBV19; d_call: -; cdr3_nt: TGTGGCAGTTCGAGCTCCTACGAGCAGTACTTC; cdr3_aa: CGSSSSYEQYF
j_call: TRBJ2-1; clone_size: few; cdr3_length: 15; v_call: TRBV27; d_call: -; cdr3_nt: TGTGCCAGCAGTTTACCCCATGCGTCCTACAATGAGCAGTTCTTC; cdr3_aa: CASSLPHASYNEQFF
j_call: TRBJ2-2; clone_size: -; cdr3_length: 15; v_call: TRBV29-1; d_call: -; cdr3_nt: TGCAGCGTTGTAACCGGGGGCGAGATCACCGGGGAGCTGTTTTTT; cdr3_aa: CSVVTGGEITGELFF
j_call: TRBJ2-1; clone_size: few; cdr3_length: 14; v_call: TRBV13; d_call: -; cdr3_nt: TGTGCCAGCAGCGGGTACGTCTTATACAATGAGCAGTTCTTC; cdr3_aa: CASSGYVLYNEQFF
j_call: TRBJ1-6; clone_size: -; cdr3_length: 14; v_call: TRBV6-1; d_call: TRBD1; cdr3_nt: TGTGCCAGCACCCCTGGGGACAGGGCCTCACCCCTCCACTTT; cdr3_aa: CASTPGDRASPLHF
j_call: TRBJ2-7; clone_size: many; cdr3_length: 16; v_call: TRBV5-6; d_call: -; cdr3_nt: TGTGCCAGCAGCTTGGATAGGGATCGCCCGGGGTACGAGCAGTACTTC; cdr3_aa: CASSLDRDRPGYEQYF
j_call: TRBJ2-1; clone_size: few; cdr3_length: 13; v_call: TRBV5-1; d_call: TRBD1; cdr3_nt: TGCGCCAGCAGCCCAGGGACAGTCGGAAGCTTGTTCTTC; cdr3_aa: CASSPGTVGSLFF
j_call: TRBJ2-7; clone_size: few; cdr3_length: 14; v_call: TRBV20-1; d_call: TRBD1; cdr3_nt: TGCAGTGCTTCGATGACAGGGGGCCCCTACGAGCAGTACTTC; cdr3_aa: CSASMTGGPYEQYF
j_call: TRBJ2-1; clone_size: many; cdr3_length: 15; v_call: TRBV12-3/TRBV12-4; d_call: TRBD2; cdr3_nt: TGTGCCAGCAGCTTAGGCGGGAGCTCCTACAATGAGCAGTTCTTC; cdr3_aa: CASSLGGSSYNEQFF
j_call: TRBJ2-2; clone_size: few; cdr3_length: 15; v_call: TRBV5-1; d_call: -; cdr3_nt: TGCGCCAGCAGCTTGGGACCGGAGAGCACCGGGGAGCTGTTTTTT; cdr3_aa: CASSLGPESTGELFF
j_call: TRBJ1-5; clone_size: -; cdr3_length: 14; v_call: TRBV29-1; d_call: -; cdr3_nt: TGCAGCGTTGGGGTTGGCGGCCATGGGCAGCCCCAGCATTTT; cdr3_aa: CSVGVGGHGQPQHF
j_call: TRBJ2-2; clone_size: few; cdr3_length: 10; v_call: TRBV21-1; d_call: -; cdr3_nt: TGTGCCAGCAGCCCAGGGAAGCTGTTTTTT; cdr3_aa: CASSPGKLFF
j_call: TRBJ2-1; clone_size: few; cdr3_length: 18; v_call: TRBV6-2/TRBV6-3; d_call: TRBD2; cdr3_nt: TGTGCCAGCAGTTACTCCCTTAGCGGGAGTTGGTCCTACAATGAGCAGTTCTTC; cdr3_aa: CASSYSLSGSWSYNEQFF
j_call: TRBJ2-1; clone_size: many; cdr3_length: 16; v_call: TRBV10-3; d_call: TRBD2; cdr3_nt: TGTGCCACCTCCGACTTTACTAGCGGGAGTCGAAATGAGCAGTTCTTC; cdr3_aa: CATSDFTSGSRNEQFF
j_call: TRBJ2-1; clone_size: many; cdr3_length: 16; v_call: TRBV15; d_call: TRBD2; cdr3_nt: TGTGCCACCAGCACCCGCGGACTAGCGGGAGACAATGAGCAGTTCTTC; cdr3_aa: CATSTRGLAGDNEQFF
j_call: TRBJ2-7; clone_size: many; cdr3_length: 13; v_call: TRBV12-3/TRBV12-4; d_call: -; cdr3_nt: TGTGCCAGCAGTCCCGGGGTCTCCTACGAGCAGTACTTC; cdr3_aa: CASSPGVSYEQYF
j_call: TRBJ2-7; clone_size: many; cdr3_length: 13; v_call: TRBV27; d_call: -; cdr3_nt: TGTGCCAGCAGTTTAAAAAAGGGCTACGAGCAGTACTTC; cdr3_aa: CASSLKKGYEQYF
j_call: TRBJ2-2; clone_size: few; cdr3_length: 16; v_call: TRBV29-1; d_call: TRBD2; cdr3_nt: TGCAGCGTTGAAGAGCGGGAGGGCCGGGGCACCGGGGAGCTGTTTTTT; cdr3_aa: CSVEEREGRGTGELFF
j_call: TRBJ2-3; clone_size: many; cdr3_length: 15; v_call: TRBV20-1; d_call: -; cdr3_nt: TGCAGTGCTAGTAACCTAGCACGGTTGGCAGATACGCAGTATTTT; cdr3_aa: CSASNLARLADTQYF
j_call: TRBJ1-1; clone_size: -; cdr3_length: 15; v_call: TRBV5-1; d_call: -; cdr3_nt: TGCGCCAGCAGCTTATCGAGAGCGGGGGATTCTGAAGCTTTCTTT; cdr3_aa: CASSLSRAGDSEAFF
j_call: TRBJ2-1; clone_size: many; cdr3_length: 16; v_call: TRBV7-2; d_call: TRBD2; cdr3_nt: TGTGCCAGCACCAGCCAGGCGGGAGTGTCCTACAATGAGCAGTTCTTC; cdr3_aa: CASTSQAGVSYNEQFF
j_call: TRBJ2-7; clone_size: many; cdr3_length: 15; v_call: TRBV5-8; d_call: TRBD1; cdr3_nt: TGTGCCAGCAGCTTGGGAGGGACAGGGGTTTCCGAGCAGTACTTC; cdr3_aa: CASSLGGTGVSEQYF
j_call: TRBJ1-4; clone_size: few; cdr3_length: 12; v_call: TRBV29-1; d_call: -; cdr3_nt: TGCAGCGTTGAGGGCCCGAATGAAAAACTGTTTTTT; cdr3_aa: CSVEGPNEKLFF
j_call: TRBJ2-1; clone_size: many; cdr3_length: 13; v_call: TRBV12-3/TRBV12-4; d_call: -; cdr3_nt: TGTGCCAGCAAGCCTGGCTCCTACAATGAGCAGTTCTTC; cdr3_aa: CASKPGSYNEQFF
j_call: TRBJ2-1; clone_size: many; cdr3_length: 19; v_call: TRBV27; d_call: TRBD2; cdr3_nt: TGTGCCAGCAGTCCCCAGGGACTAGCGGGAGCTTTTTTCTCTAATGAGCAGTTCTTC; cdr3_aa: CASSPQGLAGAFFSNEQFF
j_call: TRBJ2-1; clone_size: few; cdr3_length: 16; v_call: TRBV7-9; d_call: TRBD2; cdr3_nt: TGTGCCAGCAGCTTAGCAGCGGGAGGGCCCCCGTTTGAGCAGTTCTTC; cdr3_aa: CASSLAAGGPPFEQFF
j_call: TRBJ1-3; clone_size: many; cdr3_length: 16; v_call: TRBV3-1; d_call: TRBD1; cdr3_nt: TGTGCCAGCAGTTCAGGGACAGGCCTCTCTGGAAACACCATATATTTT; cdr3_aa: CASSSGTGLSGNTIYF
j_call: TRBJ2-1; clone_size: -; cdr3_length: 15; v_call: TRBV7-3; d_call: TRBD2; cdr3_nt: TGTGCCAGCAGCCATTATAGCGGGAATGACAATGAGCAGTTCTTC; cdr3_aa: CASSHYSGNDNEQFF
j_call: TRBJ2-7; clone_size: few; cdr3_length: 14; v_call: TRBV5-1; d_call: -; cdr3_nt: TGCGCCAGCAGCTTTGCGGGATTCACCTACGAGCAGTACTTC; cdr3_aa: CASSFAGFTYEQYF
j_call: TRBJ1-5; clone_size: -; cdr3_length: 12; v_call: TRBV6-1; d_call: -; cdr3_nt: TGTGCCAGCAACCCTAGCAATCAGCCCCAGCATTTT; cdr3_aa: CASNPSNQPQHF
j_call: TRBJ2-5; clone_size: -; cdr3_length: 17; v_call: TRBV21-1; d_call: -; cdr3_nt: TGTGCCAGCAGCAAGGGAGGACTAGCGGGAACCGAGGAGACCCAGTACTTC; cdr3_aa: CASSKGGLAGTEETQYF
j_call: TRBJ2-1; clone_size: -; cdr3_length: 16; v_call: TRBV5-1; d_call: TRBD2; cdr3_nt: TGCGCCAGCAGCTCAAATGAAGCGGGATTCTACAATGAGCAGTTCTTC; cdr3_aa: CASSSNEAGFYNEQFF
j_call: TRBJ1-2; clone_size: -; cdr3_length: 19; v_call: TRBV25-1; d_call: TRBD1; cdr3_nt: TGTGCCAGCAGTGAAAACTTCCACACTCCGGACAGGATGATGGATGGCTACACCTTC; cdr3_aa: CASSENFHTPDRMMDGYTF
j_call: TRBJ2-5; clone_size: -; cdr3_length: 14; v_call: TRBV20-1; d_call: -; cdr3_nt: TGCAGTGCACGGAAGTACTCCGGGGTAGAGACCCAGTACTTC; cdr3_aa: CSARKYSGVETQYF
j_call: TRBJ1-4; clone_size: few; cdr3_length: 17; v_call: TRBV20-1; d_call: -; cdr3_nt: TGCAGTGCTAGAGATTTTGTAGGGCAACTAAGGGATGAAAAACTGTTTTTT; cdr3_aa: CSARDFVGQLRDEKLFF
j_call: TRBJ2-5; clone_size: few; cdr3_length: 16; v_call: TRBV5-1; d_call: -; cdr3_nt: TGCGCCAGCAGCTTGGCCTCGGCTAGCGTAGGGGAGACCCAGTACTTC; cdr3_aa: CASSLASASVGETQYF
j_call: TRBJ2-2; clone_size: few; cdr3_length: 16; v_call: TRBV18; d_call: -; cdr3_nt: TGTGCCAGCTCCCCGGCGCAACGGGAGAACACCGGGGAGCTGTTTTTT; cdr3_aa: CASSPAQRENTGELFF
j_call: TRBJ2-2; clone_size: many; cdr3_length: 12; v_call: TRBV12-3/TRBV12-4; d_call: TRBD1; cdr3_nt: TGTGCCAGCAGTTTAGGGCCAGGGGGGCTGTTTTTT; cdr3_aa: CASSLGPGGLFF
j_call: TRBJ2-6; clone_size: few; cdr3_length: 17; v_call: TRBV6-5; d_call: TRBD2; cdr3_nt: TGTGCCAGCAGTTACGAGGGAGGGCCTTCTGGGGCCAACGTCCTGACTTTC; cdr3_aa: CASSYEGGPSGANVLTF
j_call: TRBJ2-7; clone_size: -; cdr3_length: 12; v_call: TRBV29-1; d_call: -; cdr3_nt: TGCAGCGTCGAGACTGATATCTACGAGCAGTACTTC; cdr3_aa: CSVETDIYEQYF
j_call: TRBJ2-1; clone_size: -; cdr3_length: 14; v_call: TRBV28; d_call: TRBD2; cdr3_nt: TGTGCCAGCAGTACTAGCGGGAGGGCTGGTGAGCAGTTCTTC; cdr3_aa: CASSTSGRAGEQFF
j_call: TRBJ1-1; clone_size: -; cdr3_length: 14; v_call: TRBV5-1; d_call: -; cdr3_nt: TGCGCCAGCAGCTTGGATTCCGTGGGGACTGAAGCTTTCTTT; cdr3_aa: CASSLDSVGTEAFF
j_call: TRBJ2-1; clone_size: many; cdr3_length: 16; v_call: TRBV12-3/TRBV12-4; d_call: TRBD2; cdr3_nt: TGTGCCAGCAGTTATCCAGGGACTAGCGCTAACAATGAGCAGTTCTTC; cdr3_aa: CASSYPGTSANNEQFF
j_call: TRBJ1-2; clone_size: few; cdr3_length: 13; v_call: TRBV20-1; d_call: -; cdr3_nt: TGCAGTGCTGTCCCTGGACAGCCCTATGGCTACACCTTC; cdr3_aa: CSAVPGQPYGYTF
j_call: TRBJ2-2; clone_size: -; cdr3_length: 13; v_call: TRBV4-2; d_call: -; cdr3_nt: TGTGCCAGCAGCCCCAGGCTTACCGGGGAGCTGTTTTTT; cdr3_aa: CASSPRLTGELFF
j_call: TRBJ2-2; clone_size: many; cdr3_length: 16; v_call: TRBV12-3/TRBV12-4; d_call: TRBD2; cdr3_nt: TGTGCCAGCAGTTTGAGAGGGAGGGCGAACACCGGGGAGCTGTTTTTT; cdr3_aa: CASSLRGRANTGELFF
j_call: TRBJ2-5; clone_size: -; cdr3_length: 15; v_call: TRBV2; d_call: TRBD1; cdr3_nt: TGTGCCAGCGACAGGGGCAGTCCTTTCCGAGAGACCCAGTACTTC; cdr3_aa: CASDRGSPFRETQYF
j_call: TRBJ2-5; clone_size: many; cdr3_length: 13; v_call: TRBV7-2; d_call: -; cdr3_nt: TGTGCCAGCAGCTTGGGTTACCAAGAGACCCAGTACTTC; cdr3_aa: CASSLGYQETQYF